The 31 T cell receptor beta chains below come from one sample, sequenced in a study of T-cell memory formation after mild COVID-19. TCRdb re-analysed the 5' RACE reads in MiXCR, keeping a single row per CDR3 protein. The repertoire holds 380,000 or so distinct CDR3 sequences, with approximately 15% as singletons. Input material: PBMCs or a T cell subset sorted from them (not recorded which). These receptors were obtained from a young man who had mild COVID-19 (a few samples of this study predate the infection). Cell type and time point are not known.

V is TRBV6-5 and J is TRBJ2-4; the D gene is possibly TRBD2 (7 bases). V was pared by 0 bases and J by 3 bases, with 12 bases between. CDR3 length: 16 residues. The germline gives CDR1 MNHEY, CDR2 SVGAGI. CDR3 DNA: TGTGCCAGCAGTTACTCGGGGGGGGGCGGCAAAAACATTCAGTACTTC. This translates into CASSYSGGGGKNIQYF.

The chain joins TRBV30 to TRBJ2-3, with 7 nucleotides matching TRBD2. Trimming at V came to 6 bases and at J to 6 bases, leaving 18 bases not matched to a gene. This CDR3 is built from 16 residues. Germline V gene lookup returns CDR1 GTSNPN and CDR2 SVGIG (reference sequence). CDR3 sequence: CACNTLTSSREDTQYF. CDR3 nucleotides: TGTGCCTGCAACACCTTGACTAGCTCTCGTGAGGATACGCAGTATTTT.

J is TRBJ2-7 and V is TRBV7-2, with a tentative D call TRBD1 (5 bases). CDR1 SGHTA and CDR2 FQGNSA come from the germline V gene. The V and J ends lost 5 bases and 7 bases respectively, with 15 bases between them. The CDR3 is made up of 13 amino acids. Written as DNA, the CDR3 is TGTGCCAGCAGCCCAGGCAGGGTAGGGGAGCAGTACGTC. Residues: CASSPGRVGEQYV.

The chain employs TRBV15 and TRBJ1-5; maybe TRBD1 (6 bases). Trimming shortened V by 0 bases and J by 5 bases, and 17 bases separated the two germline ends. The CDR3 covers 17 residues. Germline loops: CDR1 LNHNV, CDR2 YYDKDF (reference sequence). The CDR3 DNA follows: TGTGCCACCAGCAGAGACGGACAGTCTTTGGCCGATCAGCCCCAGCATTTT. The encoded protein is CATSRDGQSLADQPQHF.

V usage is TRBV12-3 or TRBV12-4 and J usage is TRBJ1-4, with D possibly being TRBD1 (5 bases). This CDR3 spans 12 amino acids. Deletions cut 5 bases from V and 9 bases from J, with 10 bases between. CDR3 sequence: CASSLPDKKLFF. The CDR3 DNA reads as TGTGCCAGCAGTCTCCCGGACAAAAAACTGTTTTTT.

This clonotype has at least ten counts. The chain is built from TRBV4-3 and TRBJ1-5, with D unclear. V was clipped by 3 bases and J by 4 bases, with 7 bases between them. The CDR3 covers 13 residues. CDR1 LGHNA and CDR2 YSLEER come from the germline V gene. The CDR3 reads CASSHGENQPQHF. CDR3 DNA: TGCGCCAGCAGCCACGGGGAGAATCAGCCCCAGCATTTT.

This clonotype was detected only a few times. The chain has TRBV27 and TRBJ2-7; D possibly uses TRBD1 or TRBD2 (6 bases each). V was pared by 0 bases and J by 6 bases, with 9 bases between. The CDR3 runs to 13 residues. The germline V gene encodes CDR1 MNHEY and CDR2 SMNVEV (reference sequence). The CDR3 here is CASSLSRGAEQYF. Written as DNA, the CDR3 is TGTGCCAGCAGTTTATCGAGGGGGGCCGAGCAGTACTTC.

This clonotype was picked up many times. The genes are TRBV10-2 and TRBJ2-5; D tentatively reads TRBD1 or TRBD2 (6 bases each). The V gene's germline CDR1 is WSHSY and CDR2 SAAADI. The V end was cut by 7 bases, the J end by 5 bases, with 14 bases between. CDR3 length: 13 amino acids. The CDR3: CASKAGGGETQYF. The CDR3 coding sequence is TGCGCCAGCAAAGCCGGGGGCGGCGAGACCCAGTACTTC.

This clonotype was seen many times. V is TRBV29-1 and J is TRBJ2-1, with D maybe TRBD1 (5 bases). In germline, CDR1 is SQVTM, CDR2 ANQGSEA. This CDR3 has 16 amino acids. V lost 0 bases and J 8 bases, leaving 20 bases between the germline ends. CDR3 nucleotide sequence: TGCAGCGTTGAAGATCTTAGTGCCAGGGTGAGCGATGAGCAGTTCTTC. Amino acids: CSVEDLSARVSDEQFF.

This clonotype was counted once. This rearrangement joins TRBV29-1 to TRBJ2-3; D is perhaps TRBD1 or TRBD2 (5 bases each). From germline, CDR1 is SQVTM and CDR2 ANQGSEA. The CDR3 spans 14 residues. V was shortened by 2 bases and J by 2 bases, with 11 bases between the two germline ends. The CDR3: CSVESGSHTDTQYF. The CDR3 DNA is TGCAGCGTTGAATCAGGGAGTCACACAGATACGCAGTATTTT.

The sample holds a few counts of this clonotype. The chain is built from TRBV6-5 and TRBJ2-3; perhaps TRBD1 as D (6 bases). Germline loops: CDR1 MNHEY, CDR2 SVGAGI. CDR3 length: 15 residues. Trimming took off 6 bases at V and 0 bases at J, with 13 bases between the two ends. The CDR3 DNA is TGTGCCAGCAGACAGATGGGGGCTAGCACAGATACGCAGTATTTT. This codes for CASRQMGASTDTQYF.

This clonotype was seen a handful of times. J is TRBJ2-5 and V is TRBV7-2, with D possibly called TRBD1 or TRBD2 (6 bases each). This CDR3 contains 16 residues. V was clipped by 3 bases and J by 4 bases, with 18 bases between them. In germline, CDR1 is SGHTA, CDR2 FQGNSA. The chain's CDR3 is CASSFVGGNTGETQYF. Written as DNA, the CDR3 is TGTGCCAGCAGCTTCGTCGGGGGCAACACGGGAGAGACCCAGTACTTC.

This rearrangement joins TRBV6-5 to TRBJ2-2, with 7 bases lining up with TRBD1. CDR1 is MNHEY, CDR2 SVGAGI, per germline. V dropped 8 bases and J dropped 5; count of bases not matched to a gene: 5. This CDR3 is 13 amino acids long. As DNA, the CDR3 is TGTGCCAGCGAACAGGGGACGACCGGGGAGCTGTTTTTT. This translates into CASEQGTTGELFF.

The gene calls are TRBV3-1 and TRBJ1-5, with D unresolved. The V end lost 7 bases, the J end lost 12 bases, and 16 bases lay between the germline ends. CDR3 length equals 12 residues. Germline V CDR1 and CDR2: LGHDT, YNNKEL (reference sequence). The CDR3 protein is CASTSATGVQHF. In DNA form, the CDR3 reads TGTGCCAGCACCTCCGCGACCGGAGTCCAGCATTTT.

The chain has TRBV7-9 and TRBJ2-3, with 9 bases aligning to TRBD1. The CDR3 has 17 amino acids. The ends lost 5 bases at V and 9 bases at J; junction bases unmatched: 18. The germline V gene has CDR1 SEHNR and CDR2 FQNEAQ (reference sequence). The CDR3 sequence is CASSQVPGTGRSSTQYF. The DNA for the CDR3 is TGTGCCAGCAGCCAAGTTCCCGGGACAGGGAGATCAAGCACGCAGTATTTT.

DNA for the CDR3: TGCGCCAGCAGCTGGGGTTCGGGGGTTCAAGATACGCAGTATTTT. This codes for CASSWGSGVQDTQYF. V and J are TRBV5-1 and TRBJ2-3; perhaps TRBD2 as D (6 bases). The V and J ends lost 3 bases and 5 bases respectively, with 16 bases between them. The CDR3 runs 15 residues. CDR1 and CDR2 (germline): SGHRS, YFSETQ.

The CDR3 DNA reads TGTGCCAGCGGAAAGACAGGGGATCTCTCCTACGAGCAGTACGTC. Amino acid sequence: CASGKTGDLSYEQYV. The V call is TRBV6-8, the J call TRBJ2-7, with 8 bases lining up with TRBD1. This CDR3 is 15 amino acids long. Germline values: CDR1 MNHGY, CDR2 SAAAGT. V lost 8 bases, J lost 0 bases, and 9 bases stayed unmatched.

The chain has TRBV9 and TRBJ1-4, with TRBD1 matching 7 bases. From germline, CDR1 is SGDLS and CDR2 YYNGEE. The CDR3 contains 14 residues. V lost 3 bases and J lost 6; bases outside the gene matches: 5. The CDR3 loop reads CASSDTGVDEKLFF. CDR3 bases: TGTGCCAGCAGCGATACAGGGGTGGATGAAAAACTGTTTTTT. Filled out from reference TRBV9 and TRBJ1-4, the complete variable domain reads DSGVTQTPKHLITATGQRVTLRCSPRSGDLSVYWYQQSLDQGLQFLIQYYNGEERAKGNILERFSAQQFPDLHSELNLSSLELGDSALYFCASSDTGVDEKLFFGSGTQLSVL.

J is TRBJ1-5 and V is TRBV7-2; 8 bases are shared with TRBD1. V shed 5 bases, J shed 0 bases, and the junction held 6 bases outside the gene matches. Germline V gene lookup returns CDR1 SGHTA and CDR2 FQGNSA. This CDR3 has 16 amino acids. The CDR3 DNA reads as TGTGCCAGCAGCCGCCGGGACAGGAATAGCAATCAGCCCCAGCATTTT. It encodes CASSRRDRNSNQPQHF. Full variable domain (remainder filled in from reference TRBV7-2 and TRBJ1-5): GAGVSQSPSNKVTEKGKDVELRCDPISGHTALYWYRQSLGQGLEFLIYFQGNSAPDKSGLPSDRFSAERTGGSVSTLTIQRTQQEDSAVYLCASSRRDRNSNQPQHFGDGTRLSIL.

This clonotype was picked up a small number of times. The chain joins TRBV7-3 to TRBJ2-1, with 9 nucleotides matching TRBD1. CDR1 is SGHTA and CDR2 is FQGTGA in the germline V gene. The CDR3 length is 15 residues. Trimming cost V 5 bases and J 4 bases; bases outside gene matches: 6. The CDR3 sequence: CASSLRQGGYNEQFF. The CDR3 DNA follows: TGTGCCAGCAGCCTCCGACAGGGGGGGTACAATGAGCAGTTCTTC.

The CDR3: CASRQEGKLFF. CDR3 sequence (DNA): TGTGCCAGCAGGCAGGAGGGAAAACTGTTTTTT. V is TRBV12-3 or TRBV12-4 and J is TRBJ1-4; D is unclear. The CDR3 loop spans 11 amino acids. V was trimmed by 6 bases and J by 10 bases, leaving 9 bases between them.

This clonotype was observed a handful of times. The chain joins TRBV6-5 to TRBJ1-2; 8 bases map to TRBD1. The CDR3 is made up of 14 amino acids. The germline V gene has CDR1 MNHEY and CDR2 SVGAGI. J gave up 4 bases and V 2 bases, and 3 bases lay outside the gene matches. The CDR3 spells CASSYLGQGYGYTF. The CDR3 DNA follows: TGTGCCAGCAGTTACCTAGGACAGGGCTATGGCTACACCTTC.

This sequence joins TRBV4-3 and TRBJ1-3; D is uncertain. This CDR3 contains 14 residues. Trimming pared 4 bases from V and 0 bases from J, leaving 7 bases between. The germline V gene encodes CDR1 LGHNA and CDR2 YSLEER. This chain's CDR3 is CASSPEVSGNTIYF. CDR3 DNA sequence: TGCGCCAGCAGCCCAGAGGTCTCTGGAAACACCATATATTTT.

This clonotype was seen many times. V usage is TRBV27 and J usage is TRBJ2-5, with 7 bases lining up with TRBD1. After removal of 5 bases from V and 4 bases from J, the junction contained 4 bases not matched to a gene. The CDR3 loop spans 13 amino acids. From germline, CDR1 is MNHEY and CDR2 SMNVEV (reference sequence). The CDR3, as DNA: TGTGCCAGCAGTCCCAGGGGGAGAGAGACCCAGTACTTC. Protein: CASSPRGRETQYF.

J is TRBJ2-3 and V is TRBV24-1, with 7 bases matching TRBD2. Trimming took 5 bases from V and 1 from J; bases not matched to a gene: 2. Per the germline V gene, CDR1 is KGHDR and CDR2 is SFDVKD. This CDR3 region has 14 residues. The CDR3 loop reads CATSARGGTDTQYF. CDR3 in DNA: TGTGCCACCAGTGCCCGGGGGGGCACAGATACGCAGTATTTT.

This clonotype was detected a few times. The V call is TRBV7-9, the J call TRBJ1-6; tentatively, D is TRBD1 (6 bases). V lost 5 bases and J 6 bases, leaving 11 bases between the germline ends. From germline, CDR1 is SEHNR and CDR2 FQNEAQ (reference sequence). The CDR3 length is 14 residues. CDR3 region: CASSRSDSNSPLHF. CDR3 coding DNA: TGTGCCAGCAGCCGTTCGGACAGTAATTCACCCCTCCACTTT.

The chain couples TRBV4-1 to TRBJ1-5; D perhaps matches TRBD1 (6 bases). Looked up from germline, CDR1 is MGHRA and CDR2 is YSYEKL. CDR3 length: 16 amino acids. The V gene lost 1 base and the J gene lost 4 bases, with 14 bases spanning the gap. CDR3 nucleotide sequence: TGCGCCAGCAGCCAAGCAAACCGGGGGCCTAATCAGCCCCAGCATTTT. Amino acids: CASSQANRGPNQPQHF.

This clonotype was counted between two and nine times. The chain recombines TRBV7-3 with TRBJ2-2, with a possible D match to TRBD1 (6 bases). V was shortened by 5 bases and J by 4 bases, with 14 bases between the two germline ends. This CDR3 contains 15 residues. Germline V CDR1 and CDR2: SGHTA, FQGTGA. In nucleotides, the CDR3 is TGTGCCAGCAGCCTGGACAGCCGGGGCACCGGGGAGCTGTTTTTT. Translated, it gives CASSLDSRGTGELFF.

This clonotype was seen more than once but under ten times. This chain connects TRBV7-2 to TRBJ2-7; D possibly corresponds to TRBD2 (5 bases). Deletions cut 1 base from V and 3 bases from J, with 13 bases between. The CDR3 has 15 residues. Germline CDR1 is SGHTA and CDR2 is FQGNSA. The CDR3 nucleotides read TGTGCCAGCAGCTTAGATGGCGGCGGGTTCTACGAGCAGTACTTC. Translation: CASSLDGGGFYEQYF.

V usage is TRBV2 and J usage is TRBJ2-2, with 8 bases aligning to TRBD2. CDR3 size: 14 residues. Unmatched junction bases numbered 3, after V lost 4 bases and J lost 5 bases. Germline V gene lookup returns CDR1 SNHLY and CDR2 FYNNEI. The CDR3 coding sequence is TGTGCCAGCAGTGTAGCGGGGACTACCGGGGAGCTGTTTTTT. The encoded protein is CASSVAGTTGELFF.

CDR3 DNA: TGTGCCAGCAGTTACTCGGGGAACAATCAGCCCCAGCATTTT. Translation gives CASSYSGNNQPQHF. The rearrangement uses TRBV6-6 and TRBJ1-5; D remains ambiguous. The germline V and J ends were trimmed by 0 bases and 3 bases, with 6 bases remaining between them. The germline V gene encodes CDR1 MNHNY and CDR2 SVGAGI (reference sequence). CDR3 length: 14 residues.